This T cell receptor beta chain was profiled in a study of blood T cells in healthy people across ages. Study overall: Researchers report that template switching captured about one barcoded beta molecule per two T cells.

There are 13 residues in the CDR3. The germline CDR1 and CDR2 sequences are DFQATT and SNEGSKA (reference sequence). Trimming cost V 4 bases and J 5 bases; bases outside gene matches: 1. Study results and limitations: Per million T cells, TCR beta diversity dropped about linearly as age rose. Higher diversity, along with more naive CD4+ cells, distinguished long-lived donors from aged donors.

Only a few counts were recorded for this clonotype. Antigen unknown. With a J-beta primer mix and a sample-barcoded 5' primer, a second PCR ran roughly 6 to 12 cycles. Every molecule of cDNA carried a tag from a template-switch adaptor with 12 random nucleotides. MiXCR was run by TCRdb on the 5' RACE reads, yielding one entry per CDR3 protein. The sample yields around 970,000 distinct CDR3 sequences, 51% seen once. Sequencing used blood. This sequence joins TRBV20-1 and TRBJ2-4; 11 nucleotides match TRBD2. The clonotype originates from a woman aged 60-70 years in good health. In DNA form, the CDR3 reads TGCAGTGCTACGGGACTAGCGGAAAACATTCAGTACTTC. Translated, it gives CSATGLAENIQYF.